This T cell receptor (beta chain) appears in the sequencing data of a study of CD8+ T cells in alopecia areata. Study-level results: Relative to normal scalp, lesional scalp, especially alopecia totalis/universalis, showed higher clonality.

CDR1 is SQVTM, CDR2 ANQGSEA, per germline. This CDR3 comprises 14 residues. V lost 0 bases and J lost 4, with 12 bases in between. Treatment noted: oral pan-JAK inhibitor, 5-10 mg twice daily. Reverse transcribed after extraction, RNA yielded cDNA as the sequencing template. The table came from immunoSEQ multiplex PCR; TCRdb's copy has only in-frame clones and leaves some out. The data show approximately 210,000 clones, around 66% seen once. The table lists this clone with a few counts. As yet, its antigen is unknown. The TCR sequence derives from a human donor with alopecia areata. The chain is built from TRBV29-1 and TRBJ1-2, with D possibly matching TRBD1 (6 bases). The sample consisted of CD4+ T cells sorted from blood, taken at week 4, from a patient treated with tofacitinib. In DNA, the CDR3 is TGCAGCGTTGAAGAATGGGACACTTTCTATGGCTACACCTTC. Translating gives CSVEEWDTFYGYTF. Full variable domain (rest looked up from reference TRBV29-1 and TRBJ1-2): SAVISQKPSRDICQRGTSLTIQCQVDSQVTMMFWYRQQPGQSLTLIATANQGSEATYESGFVIDKFPISRPNLTFSTLTVSNMSPEDSSIYLCSVEEWDTFYGYTFGSGTRLTVV.